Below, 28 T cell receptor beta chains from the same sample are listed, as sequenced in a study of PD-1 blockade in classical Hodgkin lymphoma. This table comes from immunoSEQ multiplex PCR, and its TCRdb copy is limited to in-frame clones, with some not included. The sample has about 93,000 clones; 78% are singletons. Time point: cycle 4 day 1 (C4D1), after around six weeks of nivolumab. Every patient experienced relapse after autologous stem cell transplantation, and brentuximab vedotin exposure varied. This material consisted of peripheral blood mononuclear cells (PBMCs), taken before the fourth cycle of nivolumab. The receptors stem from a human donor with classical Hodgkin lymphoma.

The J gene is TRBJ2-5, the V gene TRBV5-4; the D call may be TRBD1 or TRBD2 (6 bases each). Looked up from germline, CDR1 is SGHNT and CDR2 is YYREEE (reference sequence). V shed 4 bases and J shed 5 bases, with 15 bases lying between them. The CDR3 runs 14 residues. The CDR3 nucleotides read TGTGCCAGCAGCCCCCCGGGGGCTTGGGAGACCCAGTACTTC. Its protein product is CASSPPGAWETQYF.

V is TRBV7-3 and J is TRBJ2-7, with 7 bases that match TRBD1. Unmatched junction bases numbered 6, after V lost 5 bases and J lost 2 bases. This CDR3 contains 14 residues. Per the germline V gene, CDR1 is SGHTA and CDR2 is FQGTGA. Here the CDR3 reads CASSPSGQTYEQYF. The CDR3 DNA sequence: TGTGCCAGCAGCCCGTCGGGACAGACCTACGAGCAGTACTTC.

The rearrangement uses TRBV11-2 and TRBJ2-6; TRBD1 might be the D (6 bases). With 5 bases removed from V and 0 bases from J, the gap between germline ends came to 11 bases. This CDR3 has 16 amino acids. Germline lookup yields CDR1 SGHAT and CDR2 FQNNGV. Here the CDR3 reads CASSPSRGSGANVLTF. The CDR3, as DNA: TGTGCCAGCAGCCCGAGCAGGGGCTCTGGGGCCAACGTCCTGACTTTC.

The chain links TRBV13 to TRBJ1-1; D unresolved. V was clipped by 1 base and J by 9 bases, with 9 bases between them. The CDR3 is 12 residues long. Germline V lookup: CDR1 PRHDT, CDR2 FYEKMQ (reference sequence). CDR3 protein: CASSLVVGKAFF. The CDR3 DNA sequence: TGTGCCAGCAGCTTAGTTGTCGGCAAAGCTTTCTTT. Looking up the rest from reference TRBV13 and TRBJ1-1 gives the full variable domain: AAGVIQSPRHLIKEKRETATLKCYPIPRHDTVYWYQQGPGQDPQFLISFYEKMQSDKGSIPDRFSAQQFSDYHSELNMSSLELGDSALYFCASSLVVGKAFFGQGTRLTVV.

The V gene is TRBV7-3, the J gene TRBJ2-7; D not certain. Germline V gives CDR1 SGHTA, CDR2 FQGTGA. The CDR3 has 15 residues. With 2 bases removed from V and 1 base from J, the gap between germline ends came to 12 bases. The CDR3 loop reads CASSLAPTSSYEQYF. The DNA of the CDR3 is TGTGCCAGCAGCTTAGCGCCCACATCTTCCTACGAGCAGTACTTC. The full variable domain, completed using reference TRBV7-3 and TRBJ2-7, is GAGVSQTPSNKVTEKGKYVELRCDPISGHTALYWYRQSLGQGPEFLIYFQGTGAADDSGLPNDRFFAVRPEGSVSTLKIQRTERGDSAVYLCASSLAPTSSYEQYFGPGTRLTVT.

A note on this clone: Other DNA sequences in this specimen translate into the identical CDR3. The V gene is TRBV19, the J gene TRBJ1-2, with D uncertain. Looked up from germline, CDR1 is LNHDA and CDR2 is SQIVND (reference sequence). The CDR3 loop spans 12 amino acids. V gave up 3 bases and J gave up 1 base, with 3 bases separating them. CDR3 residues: CASSIRNYGYTF. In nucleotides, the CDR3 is TGTGCCAGTAGTATCCGTAACTATGGCTACACCTTC.

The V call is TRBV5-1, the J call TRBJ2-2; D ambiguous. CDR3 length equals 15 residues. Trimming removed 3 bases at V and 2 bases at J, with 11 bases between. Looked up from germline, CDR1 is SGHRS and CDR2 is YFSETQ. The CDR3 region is CASSYSRINTGELFF. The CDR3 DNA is TGCGCCAGCAGCTATTCCCGGATTAACACCGGGGAGCTGTTTTTT.

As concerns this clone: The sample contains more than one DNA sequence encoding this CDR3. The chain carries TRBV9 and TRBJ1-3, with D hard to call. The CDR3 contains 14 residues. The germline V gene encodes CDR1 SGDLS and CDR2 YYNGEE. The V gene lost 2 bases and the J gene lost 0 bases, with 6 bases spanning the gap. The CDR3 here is CASSVWGSGNTIYF. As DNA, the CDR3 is TGTGCCAGCAGCGTCTGGGGCTCTGGAAACACCATATATTTT.

The CDR3: CASSPLGTGSTDTQYF. In DNA form, the CDR3 reads TGCGCCAGCAGCCCGCTTGGGACAGGGAGCACAGATACGCAGTATTTT. The chain has TRBV5-1 and TRBJ2-3, with 9 bases that match TRBD1. Trimming cost V 4 bases and J 0 bases; bases outside gene matches: 6. The CDR3 is 16 amino acids. Germline V lookup: CDR1 SGHRS, CDR2 YFSETQ.

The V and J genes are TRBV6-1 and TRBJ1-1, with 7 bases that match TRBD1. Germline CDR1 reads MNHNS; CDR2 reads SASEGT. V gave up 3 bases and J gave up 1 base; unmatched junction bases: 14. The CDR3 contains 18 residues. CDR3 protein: CASSDGRGQMLWNTEAFF. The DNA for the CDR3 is TGTGCCAGCAGTGATGGTCGGGGACAGATGTTGTGGAACACTGAAGCTTTCTTT.

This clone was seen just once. The CDR3 is CASSLSGTPYGYTF. The DNA for the CDR3 is TGTGCCAGCAGTTTATCCGGGACACCCTATGGCTACACCTTC. J is TRBJ1-2 and V is TRBV27, with D maybe TRBD1 (6 bases). CDR1 is MNHEY and CDR2 is SMNVEV in the germline V gene (reference sequence). The CDR3 consists of 14 residues. V lost 0 bases, J lost 4 bases, and 9 bases lay in between.

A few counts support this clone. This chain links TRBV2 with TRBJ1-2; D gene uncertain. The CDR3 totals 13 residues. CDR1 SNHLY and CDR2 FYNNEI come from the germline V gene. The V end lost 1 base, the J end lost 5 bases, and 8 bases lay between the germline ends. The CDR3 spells CASSEESGYGYTF. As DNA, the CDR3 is TGTGCCAGCAGTGAAGAATCAGGTTATGGCTACACCTTC.

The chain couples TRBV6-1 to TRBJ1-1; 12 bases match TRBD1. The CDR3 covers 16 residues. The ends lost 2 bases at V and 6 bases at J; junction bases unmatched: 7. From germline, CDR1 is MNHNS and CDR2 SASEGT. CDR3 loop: CASSEIGTGGDPEAFF. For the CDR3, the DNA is TGTGCCAGCAGTGAAATCGGGACAGGGGGCGACCCTGAAGCTTTCTTT.

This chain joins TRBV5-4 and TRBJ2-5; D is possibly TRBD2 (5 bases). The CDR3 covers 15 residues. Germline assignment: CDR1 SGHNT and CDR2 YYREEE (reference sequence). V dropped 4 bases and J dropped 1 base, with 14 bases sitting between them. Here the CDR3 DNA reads TGTGCCAGCAGCCTCAAAACGGGGATCCAAGAGACCCAGTACTTC. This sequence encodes CASSLKTGIQETQYF.

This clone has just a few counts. The CDR3 here is CASQLNTEAFF. CDR3 sequence (DNA): TGTGCCAGCCAATTGAACACTGAAGCTTTCTTT. The chain links TRBV6-5 to TRBJ1-1; D not resolved. Trimming stripped 8 bases from V and 0 bases from J, with 4 bases between. The CDR3 is 11 amino acids. The germline gives CDR1 MNHEY, CDR2 SVGAGI.

The chain's CDR3 is CASSLVLGGSSQFF. CDR3 bases: TGTGCCAGCAGCTTAGTATTAGGCGGGAGCTCGCAGTTCTTC. The V gene is TRBV7-2, the J gene TRBJ2-1, with 7 positions matching TRBD2. The V gene's germline CDR1 is SGHTA and CDR2 FQGNSA. The CDR3 contains 14 residues. J gave up 12 bases and V 1 base, and 9 bases lay outside the gene matches.

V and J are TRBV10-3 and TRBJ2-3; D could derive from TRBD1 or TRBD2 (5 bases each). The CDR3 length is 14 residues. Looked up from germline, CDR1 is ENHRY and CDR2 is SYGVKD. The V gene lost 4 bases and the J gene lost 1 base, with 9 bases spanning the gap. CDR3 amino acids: CAISGMGGTDTQYF. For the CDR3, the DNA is TGTGCCATCAGTGGTATGGGGGGCACAGATACGCAGTATTTT.

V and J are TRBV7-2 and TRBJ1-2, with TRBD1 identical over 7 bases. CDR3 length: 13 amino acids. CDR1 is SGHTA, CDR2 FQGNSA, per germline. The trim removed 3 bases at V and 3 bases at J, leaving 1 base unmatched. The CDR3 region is CASSFDRDYGYTF. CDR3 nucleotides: TGTGCCAGCAGCTTTGACAGGGACTATGGCTACACCTTC.

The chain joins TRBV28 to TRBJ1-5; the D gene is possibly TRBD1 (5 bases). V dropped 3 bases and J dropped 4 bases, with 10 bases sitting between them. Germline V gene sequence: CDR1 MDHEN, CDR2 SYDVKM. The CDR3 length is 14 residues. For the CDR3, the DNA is TGTGCCAGCAGTTTTAGTTGGGGGAATCAGCCCCAGCATTTT. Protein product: CASSFSWGNQPQHF.

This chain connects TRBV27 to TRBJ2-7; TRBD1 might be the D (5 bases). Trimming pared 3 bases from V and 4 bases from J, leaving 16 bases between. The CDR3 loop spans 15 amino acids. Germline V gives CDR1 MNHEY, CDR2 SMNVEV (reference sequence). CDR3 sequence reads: CASSLGQGFGYEQYF. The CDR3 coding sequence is TGTGCCAGCAGTTTGGGGCAGGGTTTCGGTTACGAGCAGTACTTC.

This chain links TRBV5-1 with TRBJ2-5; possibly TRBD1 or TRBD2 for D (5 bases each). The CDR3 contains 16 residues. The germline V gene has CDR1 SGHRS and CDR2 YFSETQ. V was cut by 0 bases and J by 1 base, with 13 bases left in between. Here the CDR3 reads CASSLAGAGPQETQYF. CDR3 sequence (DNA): TGCGCCAGCAGCTTGGCCGGGGCAGGGCCCCAAGAGACCCAGTACTTC.

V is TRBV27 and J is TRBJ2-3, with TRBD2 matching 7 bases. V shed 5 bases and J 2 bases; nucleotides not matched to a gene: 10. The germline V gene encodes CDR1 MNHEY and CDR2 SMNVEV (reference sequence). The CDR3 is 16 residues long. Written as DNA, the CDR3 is TGTGCCAGCAGTAAATTGATGGGACTATTCACAGATACGCAGTATTTT. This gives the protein CASSKLMGLFTDTQYF.

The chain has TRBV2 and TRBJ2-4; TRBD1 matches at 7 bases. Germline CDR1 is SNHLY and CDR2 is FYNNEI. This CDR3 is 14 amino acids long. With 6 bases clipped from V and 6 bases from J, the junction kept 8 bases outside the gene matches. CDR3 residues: CASSMDQGVNIQYF. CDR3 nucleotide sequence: TGTGCCAGCAGCATGGACCAGGGGGTAAACATTCAGTACTTC.

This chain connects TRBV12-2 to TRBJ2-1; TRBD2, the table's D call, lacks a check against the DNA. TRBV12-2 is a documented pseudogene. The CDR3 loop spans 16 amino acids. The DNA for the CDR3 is TGTGCAAGTCGCTTAGATCGGACTTCTACTCGGGGTGAGCAGTTCTTC. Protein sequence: CASRLDRTSTRGEQFF.

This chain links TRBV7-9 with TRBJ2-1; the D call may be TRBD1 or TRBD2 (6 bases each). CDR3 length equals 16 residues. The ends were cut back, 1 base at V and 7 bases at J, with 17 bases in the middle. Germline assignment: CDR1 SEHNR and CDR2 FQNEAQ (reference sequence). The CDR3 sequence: CASSLDRGRTGNEQFF. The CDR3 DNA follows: TGTGCCAGCAGCTTAGATCGGGGGCGGACGGGGAATGAGCAGTTCTTC.

CDR3 nucleotide sequence: TGTGCCTGGAGTATTCCGGGGGGCTGGGACTATGGCTACACCTTC. Translating it yields CAWSIPGGWDYGYTF. V and J are TRBV30 and TRBJ1-2, with a possible D match to TRBD1 (6 bases). Trimming removed 2 bases at V and 3 bases at J, with 16 bases between. The CDR3 sequence is 15 residues long. From germline, CDR1 is GTSNPN and CDR2 SVGIG (reference sequence).

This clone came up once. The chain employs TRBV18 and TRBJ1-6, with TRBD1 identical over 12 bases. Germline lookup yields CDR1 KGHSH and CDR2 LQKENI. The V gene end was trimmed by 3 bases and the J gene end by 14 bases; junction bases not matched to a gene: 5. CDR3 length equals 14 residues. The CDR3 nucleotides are TGTGCCAGCTCACCCGGGGACAGGGGGCCGGCCCTCCACTTT. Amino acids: CASSPGDRGPALHF.

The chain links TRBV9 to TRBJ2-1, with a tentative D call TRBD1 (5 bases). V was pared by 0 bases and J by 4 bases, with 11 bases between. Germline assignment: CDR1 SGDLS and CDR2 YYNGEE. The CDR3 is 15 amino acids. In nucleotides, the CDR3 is TGTGCCAGCAGCGTAGCAGGGAATGGTTACAATGAGCAGTTCTTC. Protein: CASSVAGNGYNEQFF.